A single sample is the source of the 10 T cell receptor beta chains below, sequenced in a study of blood T cell repertoires in COVID-19 (TCRdb year 2020). Libraries were prepared through the immunoSEQ multiplex PCR assay. The source is immuneACCESS, and TCRdb retained only in-frame sequences with V and J called. Part of the clones is not carried over; for the studies checked, unresolved V genes explain less than half of this, and the remainder is unexplained. The sample profile shows 35,000 to 45,000 clones; 85% to 90% of them were found once. 14% of the sample goes to the ten largest clones. Sample: peripheral blood. The receptors shown here come from a human donor in a cohort sampled during active COVID-19.

The rearrangement joins TRBV18 to TRBJ1-1; no clear D. V lost 1 base to trimming and J lost 1 base, with 16 bases between them. Germline V gene sequence: CDR1 KGHSH, CDR2 LQKENI. The CDR3 has 17 residues. Here the CDR3 DNA reads TGTGCCAGCTCACCACGTCCGGGGTCTGTCGGGAACACTGAAGCTTTCTTT. As protein: CASSPRPGSVGNTEAFF.

The V call is TRBV5-1, the J call TRBJ1-3, with D uncertain. V was pared by 4 bases and J by 0 bases, with 8 bases between. The CDR3 totals 14 residues. The germline V gene has CDR1 SGHRS and CDR2 YFSETQ. CDR3 sequence (DNA): TGCGCCAGCAGCCCTACTAACTCTGGAAACACCATATATTTT. Translating it yields CASSPTNSGNTIYF. Together with reference TRBV5-1 and TRBJ1-3, the CDR3 gives the full variable domain: KAGVTQTPRYLIKTRGQQVTLSCSPISGHRSVSWYQQTPGQGLQFLFEYFSETQRNKGNFPGRFSGRQFSNSRSEMNVSTLELGDSALYLCASSPTNSGNTIYFGEGSWLTVV.

The chain joins TRBV3-1 (or the pseudogene TRBV3-2) to TRBJ2-7; 12 bases line up with TRBD2. This CDR3 is 17 amino acids long. J gave up 6 bases and V 0 bases, and 9 bases lay outside the gene matches. CDR1 is LGHDT and CDR2 is YNNKEL in the germline V gene (reference sequence). CDR3 region: CASSQDSSGGAWFEQYF. CDR3 sequence (DNA): TGTGCCAGCAGCCAAGATTCTAGCGGGGGGGCCTGGTTCGAGCAGTACTTC.

The chain joins TRBV18 to TRBJ1-5, with 9 bases that match TRBD1. The CDR3 length is 17 residues. J was trimmed by 0 bases and V by 3 bases; bases with no gene match: 6. Per germline, CDR1 KGHSH and CDR2 LQKENI. This chain's CDR3 is CASSPNTGGNSNQPQHF. Here the CDR3 DNA reads TGTGCCAGCTCACCCAACACAGGGGGCAATAGCAATCAGCCCCAGCATTTT.

This clone has only a few counts. This sequence joins TRBV30 and TRBJ1-2, with 9 nucleotides matching TRBD1. The CDR3 loop spans 14 amino acids. Germline V lookup: CDR1 GTSNPN, CDR2 SVGIG (reference sequence). The V and J ends lost 5 bases and 8 bases, in that order; junction bases with no gene match: 12. CDR3 loop: CAWEQGASASGYTF. Written as DNA, the CDR3 is TGTGCCTGGGAACAGGGGGCCTCTGCCTCAGGCTACACCTTC.

The chain recombines TRBV6-1 with TRBJ1-5; D gene ambiguous. The V end lost 1 base, the J end lost 7 bases, and 8 bases lay between the germline ends. CDR1 and CDR2 (germline): MNHNS, SASEGT. CDR3 length equals 13 residues. The CDR3 sequence: CASSEVLGQPQHF. CDR3 bases: TGTGCCAGCAGTGAAGTTCTAGGACAGCCCCAGCATTTT.

A single count supports this clone. One end of the junction is discordant with germline, which a read error may explain. The chain uses TRBV6-5 and TRBJ2-7, with TRBD1 matching over 8 bases. The CDR3 has 14 amino acids. The germline gives CDR1 MNHEY, CDR2 SVGAGI. In nucleotides, the CDR3 is TGTGCCAGCAGTAACTCAGGGGGCTACTACGAGCAGTACTTC. Encoded protein: CASSNSGGYYEQYF.

The chain links TRBV18 to TRBJ1-6; D is ambiguous. Germline V CDR1 and CDR2: KGHSH, LQKENI. Trimming left V 2 bases short and J 1 base short, with 12 bases between. This CDR3 has 17 residues. The CDR3 DNA reads as TGTGCCAGCTCACCAAATGGGGAGGTATCCTATAATTCACCCCTCCACTTT. It encodes CASSPNGEVSYNSPLHF.

This rearrangement joins TRBV2 to TRBJ2-5; TRBD1 agrees at 7 bases. CDR1 and CDR2 (germline): SNHLY, FYNNEI. The CDR3 contains 15 residues. V was pared by 5 bases and J by 2 bases, with 8 bases of the junction left unmatched. CDR3 nucleotides: TGTGCCAGCAGTACCACGAGGGACAGACAAGAGACCCAGTACTTC. Its translation: CASSTTRDRQETQYF.

This chain uses TRBV4-2 with TRBJ2-5; D might be TRBD2 (5 bases). There are 15 residues in the CDR3. Germline CDR1 and CDR2: LGHNA and YNFKEQ. V shed 4 bases and J shed 0 bases, with 12 bases lying between them. CDR3 sequence (DNA): TGTGCCAGCAGCCGTAACGACGGGAACCAAGAGACCCAGTACTTC. Translating gives CASSRNDGNQETQYF.